This T cell receptor beta chain was recovered during a study of graft-versus-host responses after intestinal transplantation (dated by TCRdb to the early 2020s). Looking at the study overall: Recipients received multivisceral, liver-intestinal, or isolated intestinal transplants. Bulk TCR-beta CDR3 sequencing was used to track graft-versus-host and host-versus-graft alloreactive T cell clones in the graft, circulation and bone marrow after intestinal transplantation. Samples from three later patients were sequenced in-house on an Illumina MiSeq with MiXCR processing rather than by the commercial service. A peak of at least 4% donor T cells among recipient peripheral blood mononuclear cells was the definition used for donor T cell macrochimerism. Every recipient was given anti-thymocyte globulin induction, followed by approximately three years of maintenance tacrolimus and steroids. Of the roughly 25 intestinal transplant recipients enrolled in the cohort, one of whom was a retransplant, a few patients without pretransplant specimens were excluded. Alloreactive clones were identified by sequencing pre-transplant mixed lymphocyte reaction products and comparing these products with unstimulated pre-transplant donor and recipient T cells. Overall study outcomes, separate from this receptor: Early after transplant, peak levels of circulating GvH clones were associated with declines in HvG clones. The conclusions were limited by the relatively low number and heterogeneity of the intestinal transplant patients. In the allografts of patients with donor T cell macrochimerism, GvH to HvG T cell clonal ratios were high. GvH clones were detected in recipient bone marrow, and some appeared earlier in ileal mucosa or blood, consistent with an intestinal mucosal origin.

Library construction relied on the immunoSEQ multiplex PCR assay. For most patients, genomic DNA was subjected to high-throughput TCR-beta CDR3 sequencing by Adaptive Biotechnologies. The original pipeline was this. Adaptive's ImmunoSEQ software supplied the TCR sequencing data for around 19 patients, while MiXCR and VDJtools were used to process three other patients. Because the origin of CDR3 nucleotide sequences shared between donor and recipient could not be assigned, those sequences were removed. At least 2-fold expansion over unstimulated cells and a minimum CFSE-low frequency of 0.002% (template counts) or 0.001% (read counts) were required for clones to be classified as alloreactive. Clones were considered mappable if detected in sequenced pre-transplant spleen, lymph node, or MLR CFSE-low populations of the donor or recipient. Cumulative frequency of alloreactive clones was calculated as a percentage of all sequences weighted by copy number. In TCRdb, the immuneACCESS table is reduced to in-frame sequences with V and J assigned. These tables do not hold every clone; where another copy was compared, an unresolved V gene accounts for under half, and the others remain unexplained. That table supplies the V and J calls and clone size; D and trimming were determined from the DNA. In all, the sample holds 9,500 or so clones, and 80% to 95% of those were seen once. Of the sample, roughly 3.5% is held by the ten largest clones.

In the first month after transplant, blood samples were collected up to 4 times, and after that at least monthly when available. For CDR1 and CDR2, the germline V gene lists SGHRS and YFSETQ. From cysteine to phenylalanine, the CDR3 is 13 amino acids long. The sequence is cut down to CDR3 DNA, 39 bases in frame from base 1. Relative to germline, V is 6 bases shorter and J is 2 bases shorter, with 11 bases between their ends. On this clone itself: Its antigen remains undetermined. No base quality information exists; no much larger clone differs at one position.

This chain is built from TRBV5-1 and TRBJ2-5, with the D gene uncertain. This receptor was taken from a human patient who received an intestinal transplant, so some T cells may come from the graft donor. Sequenced here: PBMCs, sampled roughly 6 weeks after intestinal transplantation. The CDR3 corresponds to CASTISGQETQYF. The DNA reads as follows: TGCGCCAGCACCATTAGTGGGCAAGAGACCCAGTACTTC.